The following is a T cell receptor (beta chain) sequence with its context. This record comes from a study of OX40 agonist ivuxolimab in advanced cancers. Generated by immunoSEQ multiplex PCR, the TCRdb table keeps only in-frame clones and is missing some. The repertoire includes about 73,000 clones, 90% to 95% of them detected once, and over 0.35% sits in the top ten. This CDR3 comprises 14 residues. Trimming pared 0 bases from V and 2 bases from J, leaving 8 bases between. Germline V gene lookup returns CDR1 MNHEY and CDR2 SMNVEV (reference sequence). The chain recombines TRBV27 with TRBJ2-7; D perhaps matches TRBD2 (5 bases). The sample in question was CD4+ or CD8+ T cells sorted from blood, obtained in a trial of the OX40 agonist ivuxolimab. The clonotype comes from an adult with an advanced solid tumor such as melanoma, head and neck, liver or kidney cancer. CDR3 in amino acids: CASSLSSGAYEQYF. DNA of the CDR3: TGTGCCAGCAGTTTATCGAGCGGAGCCTACGAGCAGTACTTC.